One T cell receptor (beta chain) is described in this entry. Assay used: immunoSEQ multiplex PCR; TCRdb lists only in-frame clones, some missing. The sample carries 12,000 or so clones, around 86% recorded once. This specimen belongs to a study of T cell changes during pregnancy in multiple sclerosis. Sequenced here: CD8+ T cells from peripheral blood mononuclear cells, sampled in the second trimester of pregnancy. The source of this sequence is a female donor in good health, enrolled as a control in a pregnancy study.

CDR3: CASSLNRLNNEQFF. The CDR3 DNA reads TGTGCCAGCAGTTTGAACAGGCTAAACAATGAGCAGTTCTTC. The V and J genes are TRBV27 and TRBJ2-1; the D gene is possibly TRBD1 (5 bases). Germline-derived CDR1 and CDR2 are MNHEY and SMNVEV (reference sequence). The CDR3 runs to 14 residues. Trimming took off 3 bases at V and 5 bases at J, with 11 bases between the two ends.